Listed below are T cell receptor beta chains from one sample, sequenced in a study of cytomegalovirus exposure and HLA in healthy donors. The repertoire was sequenced with immunoSEQ multiplex PCR; TCRdb's copy has only in-frame clones and lacks some. This table holds about 98,000 clones, roughly 85% found once. The sequenced material came from PBMCs. Receptor source: a woman in her 30s in good health and CMV-seronegative. Each CDR3 is given with its conserved first and last residue. Each record gives: clone size, J gene, V gene, CDR3 length, D gene, CDR3 protein, CDR3 DNA. A D gene is named only where the DNA matches it firmly. Size values are once, few and many counts, or a class for expanded clones, and some rows have none.

clone size: -; J gene: TRBJ2-5; V gene: TRBV9; CDR3 length: 15; D gene: TRBD2; CDR3 protein: CASSAGLAGAETQYF; CDR3 DNA: TGTGCCAGCAGCGCGGGACTAGCGGGAGCGGAGACCCAGTACTTC
clone size: -; J gene: TRBJ1-1; V gene: TRBV6-6; CDR3 length: 13; D gene: -; CDR3 protein: CASSNSPGTEAFF; CDR3 DNA: TGTGCCAGCAGCAATAGCCCGGGGACTGAAGCTTTCTTT
clone size: -; J gene: TRBJ2-7; V gene: TRBV7-2; CDR3 length: 14; D gene: -; CDR3 protein: CASSLQGTIYEQYF; CDR3 DNA: TGTGCCAGCAGCTTACAGGGGACTATCTACGAGCAGTACTTC
clone size: -; J gene: TRBJ1-2; V gene: TRBV27; CDR3 length: 14; D gene: TRBD1; CDR3 protein: CASSFSQGFDGYTF; CDR3 DNA: TGTGCCAGCAGTTTTTCACAGGGGTTCGATGGCTACACCTTC
clone size: -; J gene: TRBJ2-7; V gene: TRBV19; CDR3 length: 16; D gene: TRBD1; CDR3 protein: CASSVIGTGLWNEQYF; CDR3 DNA: TGTGCCAGTAGTGTGATTGGGACAGGGCTTTGGAACGAGCAGTACTTC
clone size: once; J gene: TRBJ2-2; V gene: TRBV5-6; CDR3 length: 14; D gene: -; CDR3 protein: CASSRKQDTGELFF; CDR3 DNA: TGTGCCAGCAGCCGGAAACAGGATACCGGGGAGCTGTTTTTT
clone size: few; J gene: TRBJ2-5; V gene: TRBV27; CDR3 length: 10; D gene: -; CDR3 protein: CASNKETQYF; CDR3 DNA: TGTGCCAGCAACAAAGAGACCCAGTACTTC
clone size: -; J gene: TRBJ2-7; V gene: TRBV2; CDR3 length: 10; D gene: -; CDR3 protein: CASKLAEQYF; CDR3 DNA: TGTGCCAGTAAACTAGCCGAGCAGTACTTC
clone size: -; J gene: TRBJ1-1; V gene: TRBV6-6; CDR3 length: 13; D gene: -; CDR3 protein: CASSYNSVLEAFF; CDR3 DNA: TGTGCCAGCAGTTACAATTCTGTTCTTGAAGCTTTCTTT
clone size: -; J gene: TRBJ2-3; V gene: TRBV4-3; CDR3 length: 18; D gene: TRBD2; CDR3 protein: CASSPRLAGEVGTDTQYF; CDR3 DNA: TGCGCCAGCAGCCCCCGACTAGCCGGAGAGGTTGGAACAGATACGCAGTATTTT
clone size: -; J gene: TRBJ1-2; V gene: TRBV6-6; CDR3 length: 12; D gene: -; CDR3 protein: CASSIYVQGYTF; CDR3 DNA: TGTGCCAGCAGCATCTATGTCCAAGGCTACACCTTC
clone size: -; J gene: TRBJ2-5; V gene: TRBV29-1; CDR3 length: 11; D gene: -; CDR3 protein: CSVESTETQYF; CDR3 DNA: TGCAGCGTTGAATCTACGGAGACCCAGTACTTC
clone size: -; J gene: TRBJ1-2; V gene: TRBV15; CDR3 length: 15; D gene: TRBD1; CDR3 protein: CATSRESTGVVGYTF; CDR3 DNA: TGTGCCACCAGCAGAGAGTCAACAGGGGTGGTTGGCTACACCTTC
clone size: once; J gene: TRBJ2-5; V gene: TRBV7-6; CDR3 length: 15; D gene: -; CDR3 protein: CASSLGRQGQETQYF; CDR3 DNA: TGTGCCAGCAGCTTAGGCCGGCAGGGCCAAGAGACCCAGTACTTC
clone size: few; J gene: TRBJ2-2; V gene: TRBV6-1; CDR3 length: 17; D gene: -; CDR3 protein: CASSDGGGMWNTGELFF; CDR3 DNA: TGTGCCAGCAGTGATGGTGGCGGGATGTGGAACACCGGGGAGCTGTTTTTT
clone size: -; J gene: TRBJ2-5; V gene: TRBV6-6; CDR3 length: 14; D gene: TRBD1; CDR3 protein: CASSYSTGGETQYF; CDR3 DNA: TGTGCCAGCAGTTACTCGACAGGGGGGGAGACCCAGTACTTC
clone size: -; J gene: TRBJ2-7; V gene: TRBV5-1; CDR3 length: 15; D gene: TRBD1; CDR3 protein: CASSLDGTGVREQYF; CDR3 DNA: TGCGCCAGCAGCTTGGATGGGACAGGGGTCCGCGAGCAGTACTTC
clone size: -; J gene: TRBJ2-7; V gene: TRBV7-2; CDR3 length: 17; D gene: TRBD1; CDR3 protein: CASSLAVFDRGAHEQYF; CDR3 DNA: TGTGCCAGCAGCTTAGCAGTATTCGACAGGGGGGCACACGAGCAGTACTTC
clone size: -; J gene: TRBJ1-2; V gene: TRBV19; CDR3 length: 13; D gene: -; CDR3 protein: CATYRGVDYGYTF; CDR3 DNA: TGTGCCACTTACCGGGGGGTAGACTATGGCTACACCTTC
clone size: -; J gene: TRBJ2-1; V gene: TRBV5-1; CDR3 length: 17; D gene: TRBD2; CDR3 protein: CASSLGGLAGTYNEQFF; CDR3 DNA: TGCGCCAGCAGCTTGGGGGGACTAGCGGGCACCTACAATGAGCAGTTCTTC
clone size: -; J gene: TRBJ2-3; V gene: TRBV4-3; CDR3 length: 17; D gene: -; CDR3 protein: CASSYGVQDRGADTQYF; CDR3 DNA: TGCGCCAGCAGCTATGGGGTACAGGACAGAGGGGCAGATACGCAGTATTTT
clone size: -; J gene: TRBJ1-4; V gene: TRBV28; CDR3 length: 15; D gene: TRBD1; CDR3 protein: CASRSTGGTNEKLFF; CDR3 DNA: TGTGCCAGCAGGTCGACAGGGGGAACTAATGAAAAACTGTTTTTT
clone size: -; J gene: TRBJ2-7; V gene: TRBV27; CDR3 length: 13; D gene: TRBD1; CDR3 protein: CASSSGQPYEQYF; CDR3 DNA: TGTGCCAGCAGTTCGGGACAGCCCTACGAGCAGTACTTC
clone size: -; J gene: TRBJ2-1; V gene: TRBV7-2; CDR3 length: 16; D gene: TRBD2; CDR3 protein: CASSAGPAGGYNEQFF; CDR3 DNA: TGTGCCAGCAGCGCTGGGCCAGCGGGAGGGTACAATGAGCAGTTCTTC
clone size: -; J gene: TRBJ2-7; V gene: TRBV5-1; CDR3 length: 12; D gene: TRBD1; CDR3 protein: CASSTGGREQYF; CDR3 DNA: TGCGCCAGCAGCACAGGGGGAAGGGAGCAGTACTTC
clone size: -; J gene: TRBJ2-1; V gene: TRBV14; CDR3 length: 17; D gene: -; CDR3 protein: CASSQESGLSSYNEQFF; CDR3 DNA: TGTGCCAGCAGCCAAGAATCTGGACTCAGCTCCTACAATGAGCAGTTCTTC
clone size: once; J gene: TRBJ1-3; V gene: TRBV7-2; CDR3 length: 14; D gene: -; CDR3 protein: CASSPRQRWDTIYF; CDR3 DNA: TGTGCCAGCAGCCCCCGACAAAGGTGGGACACCATATATTTT
clone size: -; J gene: TRBJ1-1; V gene: TRBV28; CDR3 length: 13; D gene: -; CDR3 protein: CASRSGQNTEAFF; CDR3 DNA: TGTGCCAGCAGGTCGGGACAGAACACTGAAGCTTTCTTT
clone size: few; J gene: TRBJ1-6; V gene: TRBV6-5; CDR3 length: 13; D gene: -; CDR3 protein: CASRQKNNSPLHF; CDR3 DNA: TGTGCCAGCAGACAGAAAAACAATTCACCCCTCCACTTT
clone size: -; J gene: TRBJ2-7; V gene: TRBV7-9; CDR3 length: 14; D gene: -; CDR3 protein: CASSLAGLTYEQYF; CDR3 DNA: TGTGCCAGCAGCTTAGCGGGACTCACCTACGAGCAGTACTTC
clone size: -; J gene: TRBJ2-1; V gene: TRBV28; CDR3 length: 17; D gene: TRBD2; CDR3 protein: CASSLRTGGAPKNEQFF; CDR3 DNA: TGTGCCAGCAGTTTAAGGACGGGAGGCGCCCCTAAGAATGAGCAGTTCTTC
clone size: -; J gene: TRBJ1-4; V gene: TRBV14; CDR3 length: 17; D gene: TRBD1; CDR3 protein: CASSHLGVQDRNEKLFF; CDR3 DNA: TGTGCCAGCAGCCACCTGGGGGTTCAGGACAGGAATGAAAAACTGTTTTTT
clone size: -; J gene: TRBJ1-6; V gene: TRBV7-3; CDR3 length: 15; D gene: -; CDR3 protein: CASSLGAGGFSPLHF; CDR3 DNA: TGTGCCAGCAGCTTAGGGGCCGGAGGGTTTTCACCCCTCCACTTT
clone size: -; J gene: TRBJ2-1; V gene: TRBV6-6; CDR3 length: 15; D gene: TRBD1; CDR3 protein: CASSYVQGAGNEQFF; CDR3 DNA: TGTGCCAGCAGTTACGTACAGGGGGCTGGAAATGAGCAGTTCTTC
clone size: -; J gene: TRBJ2-7; V gene: TRBV19; CDR3 length: 13; D gene: -; CDR3 protein: CASSIGSNYEQYF; CDR3 DNA: TGTGCCAGTAGTATCGGGTCCAACTACGAGCAGTACTTC
clone size: -; J gene: TRBJ2-5; V gene: TRBV5-1; CDR3 length: 15; D gene: -; CDR3 protein: CASSLMGQGQETQYF; CDR3 DNA: TGCGCCAGCAGCTTAATGGGGCAAGGCCAAGAGACCCAGTACTTC
clone size: -; J gene: TRBJ2-7; V gene: TRBV5-6; CDR3 length: 15; D gene: -; CDR3 protein: CASSLELTNSYEQYF; CDR3 DNA: TGTGCCAGCAGCTTGGAGCTAACTAACTCCTACGAGCAGTACTTC
clone size: -; J gene: TRBJ2-3; V gene: TRBV9; CDR3 length: 15; D gene: -; CDR3 protein: CASSVVGHPTDTQYF; CDR3 DNA: TGTGCCAGCAGCGTAGTGGGCCACCCCACAGATACGCAGTATTTT
clone size: -; J gene: TRBJ1-6; V gene: TRBV7-6; CDR3 length: 13; D gene: -; CDR3 protein: CASSLGPDSPLHF; CDR3 DNA: TGTGCCAGCAGCTTAGGGCCAGATTCACCCCTCCACTTT
clone size: -; J gene: TRBJ1-1; V gene: TRBV6-1; CDR3 length: 15; D gene: -; CDR3 protein: CASTLSDRFNTEAFF; CDR3 DNA: TGTGCCAGCACCCTCTCAGACAGATTTAACACTGAAGCTTTCTTT
clone size: once; J gene: TRBJ2-1; V gene: TRBV5-1; CDR3 length: 15; D gene: -; CDR3 protein: CASSSTAERVNEQFF; CDR3 DNA: TGCGCCAGCAGCTCTACGGCCGAGCGGGTTAATGAGCAGTTCTTC
clone size: -; J gene: TRBJ2-3; V gene: TRBV4-2; CDR3 length: 16; D gene: -; CDR3 protein: CASSQVTHEVTDTQYF; CDR3 DNA: TGTGCCAGCAGCCAAGTAACCCACGAGGTCACAGATACGCAGTATTTT
clone size: -; J gene: TRBJ2-1; V gene: TRBV27; CDR3 length: 15; D gene: -; CDR3 protein: CASSLGARVFNEQFF; CDR3 DNA: TGTGCCAGCAGCCTGGGGGCTAGGGTTTTCAATGAGCAGTTCTTC
clone size: -; J gene: TRBJ1-1; V gene: TRBV7-2; CDR3 length: 13; D gene: -; CDR3 protein: CASSSGPNTEAFF; CDR3 DNA: TGTGCCAGCAGTAGTGGGCCGAACACTGAAGCTTTCTTT
clone size: -; J gene: TRBJ1-5; V gene: TRBV5-1; CDR3 length: 15; D gene: TRBD1; CDR3 protein: CASSLAGTANQPQHF; CDR3 DNA: TGCGCCAGCAGCTTGGCCGGGACAGCTAATCAGCCCCAGCATTTT
clone size: few; J gene: TRBJ1-1; V gene: TRBV5-1; CDR3 length: 14; D gene: TRBD1; CDR3 protein: CASSWDRMNTEAFF; CDR3 DNA: TGCGCCAGCAGCTGGGACAGGATGAACACTGAAGCTTTCTTT
clone size: -; J gene: TRBJ1-4; V gene: TRBV6-6; CDR3 length: 15; D gene: -; CDR3 protein: CASSYGRATNEKLFF; CDR3 DNA: TGTGCCAGCAGCTACGGCCGTGCAACTAATGAAAAACTGTTTTTT